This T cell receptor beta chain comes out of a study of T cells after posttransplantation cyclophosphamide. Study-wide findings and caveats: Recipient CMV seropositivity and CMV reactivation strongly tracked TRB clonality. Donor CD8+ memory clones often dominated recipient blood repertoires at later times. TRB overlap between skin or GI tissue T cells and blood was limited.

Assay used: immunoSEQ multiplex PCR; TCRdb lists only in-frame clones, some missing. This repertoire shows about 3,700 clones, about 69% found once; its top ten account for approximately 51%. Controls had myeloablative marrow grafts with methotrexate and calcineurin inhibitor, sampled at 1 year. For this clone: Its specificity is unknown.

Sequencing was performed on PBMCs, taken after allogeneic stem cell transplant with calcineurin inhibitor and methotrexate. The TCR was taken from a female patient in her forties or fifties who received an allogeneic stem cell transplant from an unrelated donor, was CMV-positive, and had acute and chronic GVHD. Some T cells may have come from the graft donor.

This CDR3 reads CASSLTANTEAFF. CDR3 DNA sequence: TGTGCCAGCAGTTTGACAGCAAACACTGAAGCTTTCTTT. This chain links TRBV6-5 with TRBJ1-1; TRBD1 might be the D (5 bases). CDR1 and CDR2 (germline): MNHEY, SVGAGI. This CDR3 has 13 residues. The germline V and J ends were trimmed by 4 bases and 2 bases, with 8 bases remaining between them.